This T cell receptor beta chain was sequenced in a study of cytomegalovirus exposure and HLA in healthy donors. Study at large: A later analysis reported the same platform for the roughly 110 validation repertoires and the 666 first-cohort repertoires.

Worth noting for this clone: Antigen: not known.

The assay was immunoSEQ multiplex PCR, and TCRdb's table has in-frame clones only and misses some. The sample has roughly 68,000 clones, around nine tenths seen once; the top ten hold approximately 1.5%. Findings and caveats of the study: Per published reports, the classifier diagnosed cytomegalovirus status with high specificity and sensitivity. Researchers counted around 180 TCR beta chains as cytomegalovirus-associated.

This CDR3 spans 15 amino acids. V was pared by 5 bases and J by 4 bases, with 18 bases between. Per the germline V gene, CDR1 is SGHRS and CDR2 is YFSETQ. Source material: PBMCs. The chain recombines TRBV5-1 with TRBJ2-5, with a tentative D call TRBD1 (8 bases). This sequence originates from a woman younger than 35 in good health and CMV-seronegative. CDR3 sequence reads: CASSRNTGGGETQYF. In nucleotides, the CDR3 is TGCGCCAGCAGTCGGAACACAGGGGGGGGAGAGACCCAGTACTTC. Based on the CDR3 plus reference TRBV5-1 and TRBJ2-5, the full variable domain is KAGVTQTPRYLIKTRGQQVTLSCSPISGHRSVSWYQQTPGQGLQFLFEYFSETQRNKGNFPGRFSGRQFSNSRSEMNVSTLELGDSALYLCASSRNTGGGETQYFGPGTRLLVL.